This T cell receptor beta chain was profiled in a study of beta chain features in type 1 diabetes. Remarks on this clone: The antigen is not known.

Expressed TCRB transcripts were sequenced after all isolated RNA was converted to cDNA. Data came from immunoSEQ multiplex PCR; TCRdb stores just in-frame clones and leaves some out. The sample gives approximately 140,000 clones, about 50% of which show up once; 0.4% to 0.5% is in the top ten. Overall study results and limits: Patients' naive, central memory and Treg TCRB repertoires seemed closer to one another than those of healthy donors.

Germline CDR1 reads SGHTA; CDR2 reads FQGNSA. V gave up 2 bases and J gave up 4 bases; unmatched junction bases: 7. This CDR3 comprises 15 residues. The V gene is TRBV7-2, the J gene TRBJ2-7, with TRBD1 matching 8 bases. The TCR sequence derives from a man between 18 and 35 years old in good health. The sequenced sample was Tregs from blood. Here the CDR3 reads CASSLLSQGAYEQYF. DNA of the CDR3: TGTGCCAGCAGCTTATTGAGCCAGGGGGCTTACGAGCAGTACTTC. Drawing the rest from reference TRBV7-2 and TRBJ2-7, the complete variable domain is GAGVSQSPSNKVTEKGKDVELRCDPISGHTALYWYRQSLGQGLEFLIYFQGNSAPDKSGLPSDRFSAERTGGSVSTLTIQRTQQEDSAVYLCASSLLSQGAYEQYFGPGTRLTVT.